This T cell receptor (beta chain) was captured in a study of shared clonotypes between healthy human individuals. Regarding this clone: Its specificity is not known.

Regarding the study as a whole: Naive subsets usually exceeded memory subsets in estimated richness.

CD45RO-negative CD8 cells positively selected for CCR7 made up the naive population, which excluded terminally differentiated effector memory CD45RA+ cells. Method: immunoSEQ multiplex PCR; TCRdb's copy keeps in-frame clones and lacks some. The sample records approximately 590,000 clones, around 95% being singletons. The CDR3 is 11 amino acids. The germline V gene has CDR1 SQVTM and CDR2 ANQGSEA. The V end lost 1 base, the J end lost 3 bases, and 4 bases lay between the germline ends. This TCR was recovered from a woman under 40 in good health. Sequenced sample: naive CD8+ T cells sorted from blood. The chain couples TRBV29-1 to TRBJ2-7; D uncertain. The CDR3 DNA is TGCAGCGTTGAAGCGAACTACGAGCAGTACTTC. Its translation: CSVEANYEQYF.